This TCR beta chain was recorded in a study of shared clonotypes between healthy human individuals. Notes on the study in general: In contrast to clonotypes shared by all four donors, non-shared clonotypes had lower generation probabilities.

Concerning this clone itself: Its specificity is not known.

The method was immunoSEQ multiplex PCR; TCRdb's version includes in-frame clones alone and lacks a portion of them. The sample includes a few million clones, approximately 90% of them seen just once. Trimming took 4 bases from V and 4 from J; bases not matched to a gene: 13. The CDR3 is made up of 17 amino acids. The germline CDR1 and CDR2 sequences are SGDLS and YYNGEE. Material: naive CD4+ T cells sorted from blood. Regarding subset: CD45RA+ positively selected. V usage is TRBV9 and J usage is TRBJ2-3, with 9 nucleotides matching TRBD1. This sequence was found in a man aged 18 to 30 in good health. CDR3 protein: CASSHRDRVISADTQYF. As DNA, the CDR3 is TGTGCCAGCAGCCACCGGGACAGGGTTATATCTGCAGATACGCAGTATTTT. Drawing the rest from reference TRBV9 and TRBJ2-3, the complete variable domain is DSGVTQTPKHLITATGQRVTLRCSPRSGDLSVYWYQQSLDQGLQFLIQYYNGEERAKGNILERFSAQQFPDLHSELNLSSLELGDSALYFCASSHRDRVISADTQYFGPGTRLTVL.